This T cell receptor (beta chain) originates from a study of T cell changes during pregnancy in multiple sclerosis. Sequencing used immunoSEQ multiplex PCR; TCRdb keeps in-frame clones, though not all of them. Of some 36,000 clones in the sample, more than 75% were seen once. Germline CDR1 SGDLS, CDR2 YYNGEE. Trimming removed 4 bases from V and 4 bases from J; junction bases left unmatched: 10. The CDR3 is 16 residues long. This TCR was recovered from a female donor in good health, enrolled as a control in a pregnancy study. The gene calls are TRBV9 and TRBJ2-2; 7 nucleotides line up with TRBD2. The sequenced sample was peripheral blood, obtained in the second trimester of pregnancy. CDR3 protein: CASSPRGRDGTGELFF. The CDR3 DNA follows: TGTGCCAGCAGCCCCCGGGGGAGGGATGGCACCGGGGAGCTGTTTTTT.